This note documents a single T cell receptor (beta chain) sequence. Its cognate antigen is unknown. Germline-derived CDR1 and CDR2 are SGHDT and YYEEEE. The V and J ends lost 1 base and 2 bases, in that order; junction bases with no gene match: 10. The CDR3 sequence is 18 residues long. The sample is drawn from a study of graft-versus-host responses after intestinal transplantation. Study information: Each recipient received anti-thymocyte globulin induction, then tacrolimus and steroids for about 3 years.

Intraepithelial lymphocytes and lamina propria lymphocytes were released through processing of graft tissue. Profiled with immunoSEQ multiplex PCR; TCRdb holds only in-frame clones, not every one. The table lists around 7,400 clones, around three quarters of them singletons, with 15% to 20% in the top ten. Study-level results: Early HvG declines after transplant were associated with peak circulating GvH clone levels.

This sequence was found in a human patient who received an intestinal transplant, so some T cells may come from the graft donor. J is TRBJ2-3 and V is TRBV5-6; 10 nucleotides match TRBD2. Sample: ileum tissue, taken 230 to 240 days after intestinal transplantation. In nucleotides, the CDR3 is TGTGCCAGCAGCTTGACTAGCGGGGAAGGTTGGGACACAGATACGCAGTATTTT. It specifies CASSLTSGEGWDTDTQYF.